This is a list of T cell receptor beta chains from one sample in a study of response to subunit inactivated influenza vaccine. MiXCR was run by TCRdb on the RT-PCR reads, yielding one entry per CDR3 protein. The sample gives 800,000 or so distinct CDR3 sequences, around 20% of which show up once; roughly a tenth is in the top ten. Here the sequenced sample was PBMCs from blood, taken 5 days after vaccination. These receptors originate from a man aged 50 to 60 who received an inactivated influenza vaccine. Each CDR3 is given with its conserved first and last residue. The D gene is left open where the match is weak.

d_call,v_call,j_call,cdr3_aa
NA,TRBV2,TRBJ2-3,CASSSLPRTQYF
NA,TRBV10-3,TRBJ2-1,CAISGRGSTANSYNEQFF
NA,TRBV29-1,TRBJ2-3,CSVVEADTQYF
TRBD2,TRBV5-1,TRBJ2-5,CASSGGLAGIRETQYF
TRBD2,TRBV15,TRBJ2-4,CATSREIGLAALQYF
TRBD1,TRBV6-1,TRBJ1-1,CASMGTGANTEAFF
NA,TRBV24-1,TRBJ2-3,CATSDLPGRRGADTQYF
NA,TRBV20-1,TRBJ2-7,CSAAGTQDYEQYF
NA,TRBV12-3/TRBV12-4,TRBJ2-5,CASSLEGGETQYF
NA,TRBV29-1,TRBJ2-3,CSVEEMLDTQYF
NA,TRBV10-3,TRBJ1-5,CAISSGGDSNQPQHF
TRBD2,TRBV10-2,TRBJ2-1,CASRLAGVGEQFF
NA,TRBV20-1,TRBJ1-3,CSASGPVSGNTIYF